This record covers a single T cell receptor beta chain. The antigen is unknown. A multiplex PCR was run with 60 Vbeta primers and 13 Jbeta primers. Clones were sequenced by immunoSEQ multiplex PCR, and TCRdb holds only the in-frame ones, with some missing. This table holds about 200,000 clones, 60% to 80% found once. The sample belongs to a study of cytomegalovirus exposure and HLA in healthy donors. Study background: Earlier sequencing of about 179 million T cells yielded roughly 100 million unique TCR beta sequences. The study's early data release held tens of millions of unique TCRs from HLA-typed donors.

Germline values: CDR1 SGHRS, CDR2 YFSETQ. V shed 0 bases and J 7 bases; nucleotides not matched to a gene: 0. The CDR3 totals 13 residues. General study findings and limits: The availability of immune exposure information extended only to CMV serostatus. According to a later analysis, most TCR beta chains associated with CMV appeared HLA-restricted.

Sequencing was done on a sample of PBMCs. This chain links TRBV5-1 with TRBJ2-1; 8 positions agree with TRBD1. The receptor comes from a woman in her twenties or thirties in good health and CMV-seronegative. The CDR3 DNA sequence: TGCGCCAGCAGCTTGGGGGACAGGAATGAGCAGTTCTTC. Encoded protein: CASSLGDRNEQFF. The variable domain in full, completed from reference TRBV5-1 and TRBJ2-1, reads KAGVTQTPRYLIKTRGQQVTLSCSPISGHRSVSWYQQTPGQGLQFLFEYFSETQRNKGNFPGRFSGRQFSNSRSEMNVSTLELGDSALYLCASSLGDRNEQFFGPGTRLTVL.